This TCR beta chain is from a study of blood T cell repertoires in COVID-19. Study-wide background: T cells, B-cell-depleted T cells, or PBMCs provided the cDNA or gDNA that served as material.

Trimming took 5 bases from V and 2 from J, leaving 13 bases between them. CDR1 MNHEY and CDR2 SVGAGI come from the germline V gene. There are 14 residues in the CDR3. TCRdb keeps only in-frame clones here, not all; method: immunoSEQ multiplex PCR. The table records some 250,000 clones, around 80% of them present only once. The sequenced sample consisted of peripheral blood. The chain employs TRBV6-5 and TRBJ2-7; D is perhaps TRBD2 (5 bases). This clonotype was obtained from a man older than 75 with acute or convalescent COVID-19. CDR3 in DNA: TGTGCCAGCAGTCGCCAACGCGGGCCCTACGAGCAGTACTTC. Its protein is CASSRQRGPYEQYF.